Below are 18 T cell receptor beta chains sequenced from a single sample in a study of blood T cell repertoires in COVID-19. This table comes from immunoSEQ multiplex PCR, and its TCRdb copy is limited to in-frame clones, with some not included. This sample has about 160,000 clones, with roughly 85% found just once. The sequencing input was peripheral blood. Receptors were obtained from a middle-aged man with acute or convalescent COVID-19.

The chain combines TRBV23-1 with TRBJ1-2; D not resolved. TRBV23-1 is an open reading frame, and its role is uncertain. The V gene lost 3 bases and the J gene lost 4 bases, with 9 bases spanning the gap. The CDR3 runs to 13 residues. The CDR3 nucleotides read TGCGCCAGCAGTCACTTAGAACGCTATGGCTACACCTTC. Amino acids: CASSHLERYGYTF.

V gene TRBV19 combines with J gene TRBJ2-3, with D possibly TRBD2 on 5 matching bases. Trimming removed 0 bases at V and 7 bases at J, with 11 bases between. Germline CDR1 and CDR2: LNHDA and SQIVND (reference sequence). This CDR3 region has 14 residues. CDR3 nucleotides: TGTGCCAGTAGTATAGAAACGGGGTCTAATACGCAGTATTTT. Residues: CASSIETGSNTQYF.

Only a few counts were recorded for this clone. The V gene is TRBV3-1 (or the pseudogene TRBV3-2), the J gene TRBJ1-1; TRBD1 matches 7 bases. The CDR3 has 14 amino acids. J was trimmed by 5 bases and V by 3 bases; bases with no gene match: 6. CDR1 is LGHDT, CDR2 YNNKEL, per germline (reference sequence). The CDR3 reads CASSQPAGGTEAFF. CDR3 DNA sequence: TGTGCCAGCAGCCAGCCAGCAGGGGGAACTGAAGCTTTCTTT.

J is TRBJ1-1 and V is TRBV13; perhaps TRBD1 as D (6 bases). The length of the CDR3 is 13 residues. Germline V lookup: CDR1 PRHDT, CDR2 FYEKMQ (reference sequence). The germline V and J ends were trimmed by 11 bases and 2 bases, with 15 bases remaining between them. The CDR3 spells CAARDIGNTEAFF. Written as DNA, the CDR3 is TGTGCCGCACGGGACATTGGAAACACTGAAGCTTTCTTT.

The CDR3: CASSPTGRYETQYF. The CDR3, as DNA: TGTGCCAGCAGTCCGACAGGGCGCTACGAGACCCAGTACTTC. The chain links TRBV7-3 to TRBJ2-5, with TRBD1 matching over 7 bases. CDR3 length: 14 amino acids. Germline V lookup: CDR1 SGHTA, CDR2 FQGTGA. V lost 6 bases and J lost 5; bases outside the gene matches: 9. The whole variable domain, filled in from reference TRBV7-3 and TRBJ2-5, reads GAGVSQTPSNKVTEKGKYVELRCDPISGHTALYWYRQSLGQGPEFLIYFQGTGAADDSGLPNDRFFAVRPEGSVSTLKIQRTERGDSAVYLCASSPTGRYETQYFGPGTRLLVL.

V is TRBV6-5 and J is TRBJ2-7; 9 positions match TRBD1. J was trimmed by 3 bases and V by 9 bases; bases with no gene match: 9. CDR3 size: 14 residues. The germline V gene has CDR1 MNHEY and CDR2 SVGAGI. CDR3: CARIRDRVIYEQYF. CDR3 DNA: TGTGCCAGGATTAGGGACAGGGTAATCTACGAGCAGTACTTC.

A word on this clone: The identical CDR3 is also encoded by other nucleotide sequences in the sample. The gene calls are TRBV7-8 and TRBJ2-7; TRBD1 aligns across 7 bases. Germline loops: CDR1 SGHVS, CDR2 FQNEAQ. The ends lost 5 bases at V and 7 bases at J; junction bases unmatched: 11. The CDR3 loop spans 14 amino acids. The CDR3 DNA is TGTGCCAGCAGCGCATCGTCAGGGGGTGGGGAGCAGTACTTC. This encodes CASSASSGGGEQYF.

The V and J genes are TRBV7-9 and TRBJ1-4; 12 bases map to TRBD1. This CDR3 has 17 residues. The V gene's germline CDR1 is SEHNR and CDR2 FQNEAQ (reference sequence). The junction had 4 bases not matched to a gene; V was cut back by 2 bases and J by 3 bases. The CDR3 DNA sequence: TGTGCCAGCAGCTTAAGGGACAGGGGGCAGGCTAATGAAAAACTGTTTTTT. The encoded protein is CASSLRDRGQANEKLFF.

The rearrangement joins TRBV3-1 (or the pseudogene TRBV3-2) to TRBJ2-7; 12 positions match TRBD2. The CDR3 runs to 17 residues. The V and J ends lost 0 bases and 0 bases, in that order; junction bases with no gene match: 3. From germline, CDR1 is LGHDT and CDR2 YNNKEL (reference sequence). The CDR3 region is CASSQDTSGGLSYEQYF. DNA for the CDR3: TGTGCCAGCAGCCAAGATACTAGCGGGGGGCTCTCCTACGAGCAGTACTTC.

The genes are TRBV30 and TRBJ2-2; 7 positions agree with TRBD2. CDR3 length equals 14 residues. Looked up from germline, CDR1 is GTSNPN and CDR2 is SVGIG (reference sequence). Losses at the gene ends were 3 bases for V and 5 bases for J; bases not matched to a gene: 6. The CDR3 DNA reads TGTGCCTGGAGGCTCGGGGGAGGGACCGGGGAGCTGTTTTTT. It encodes CAWRLGGGTGELFF.

Only a few counts were recorded for this clone. V gene TRBV30 combines with J gene TRBJ2-3, with D possibly matching TRBD2 (7 bases). From germline, CDR1 is GTSNPN and CDR2 SVGIG (reference sequence). CDR3 length: 14 amino acids. V lost 2 bases to trimming and J lost 2 bases, with 11 bases between them. In DNA, the CDR3 is TGTGCCTGGAGTAGGGGGGGGTACACAGATACGCAGTATTTT. Protein sequence: CAWSRGGYTDTQYF.

This clone appeared a single time. The CDR3 DNA sequence: TGTGCCAGCAGCTCGTCGACAGGGGGCGCTTACGAGCAGTACTTC. It codes for CASSSSTGGAYEQYF. V usage is TRBV12-1 and J usage is TRBJ2-7; the D segment call TRBD1 is taken from the table without a DNA check. TRBV12-1 is a known pseudogene. The CDR3 sequence is 15 residues long.

The J gene is TRBJ2-3, the V gene TRBV2; TRBD1 is a possible D gene (5 bases). V was clipped by 8 bases and J by 3 bases, with 12 bases between them. This CDR3 has 13 residues. The germline CDR1 and CDR2 sequences are SNHLY and FYNNEI. The CDR3 bases are TGTGCCAGCTCCAGGGTCCATACAGATACGCAGTATTTT. Its protein product is CASSRVHTDTQYF. Looking up the rest from reference TRBV2 and TRBJ2-3 gives the full variable domain: EPEVTQTPSHQVTQMGQEVILRCVPISNHLYFYWYRQILGQKVEFLVSFYNNEISEKSEIFDDQFSVERPDGSNFTLKIRSTKLEDSAMYFCASSRVHTDTQYFGPGTRLTVL.

The chain employs TRBV6-5 and TRBJ2-7; D is perhaps TRBD1 (7 bases). V dropped 0 bases and J dropped 3 bases, with 12 bases sitting between them. The CDR3 has 15 amino acids. Germline lookup yields CDR1 MNHEY and CDR2 SVGAGI. The CDR3 DNA is TGTGCCAGCAGTTACTCAGGGCAGGGGGGCTACGAGCAGTACTTC. This sequence encodes CASSYSGQGGYEQYF.

J is TRBJ2-5 and V is TRBV2; TRBD2 aligns across 12 bases. Germline loops: CDR1 SNHLY, CDR2 FYNNEI. The CDR3 has 15 amino acids. Unmatched junction bases numbered 1, after V lost 2 bases and J lost 3 bases. For the CDR3, the DNA is TGTGCCAGCAGTGAAACTAGCGGGGGGAAAGAGACCCAGTACTTC. Translation gives CASSETSGGKETQYF.

The chain carries TRBV7-2 and TRBJ1-2, with D maybe TRBD1 (5 bases). The germline V and J ends were trimmed by 5 bases and 3 bases, with 10 bases remaining between them. CDR1 is SGHTA, CDR2 FQGNSA, per germline. The CDR3 has 13 residues. CDR3 amino acids: CASSEAGDYGYTF. CDR3 sequence (DNA): TGTGCCAGCAGCGAGGCGGGGGACTATGGCTACACCTTC.

This clone was recorded a few times. The chain uses TRBV7-2 and TRBJ1-5; 12 bases map to TRBD1. CDR1 SGHTA and CDR2 FQGNSA come from the germline V gene. The CDR3 totals 16 residues. Losses at the gene ends were 3 bases for V and 7 bases for J; bases not matched to a gene: 7. This CDR3 reads CASSFLGTGGSQPQHF. Written as DNA, the CDR3 is TGTGCCAGCAGCTTCCTTGGGACAGGGGGCTCCCAGCCCCAGCATTTT.

V gene TRBV7-8 combines with J gene TRBJ2-3, with D perhaps matching TRBD2 (6 bases). Trimming removed 5 bases from V and 3 bases from J, with 21 bases in between. The CDR3 extends over 17 amino acids. Germline CDR1 reads SGHVS; CDR2 reads FQNEAQ. The CDR3 loop reads CASSPSLEGRRTDTQYF. The DNA for the CDR3 is TGTGCCAGCAGCCCCAGTCTGGAGGGGAGAAGAACAGATACGCAGTATTTT.